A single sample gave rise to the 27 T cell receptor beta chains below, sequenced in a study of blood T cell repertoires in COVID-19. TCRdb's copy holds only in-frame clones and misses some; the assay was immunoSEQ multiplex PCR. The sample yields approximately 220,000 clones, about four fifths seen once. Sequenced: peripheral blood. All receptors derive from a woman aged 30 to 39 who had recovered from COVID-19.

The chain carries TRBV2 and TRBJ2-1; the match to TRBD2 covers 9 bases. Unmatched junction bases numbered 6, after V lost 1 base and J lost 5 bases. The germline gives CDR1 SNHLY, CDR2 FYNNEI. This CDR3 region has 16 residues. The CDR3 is CASSEGGLASDNEQFF. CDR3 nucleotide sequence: TGTGCCAGCAGTGAAGGCGGACTAGCGAGTGACAATGAGCAGTTCTTC.

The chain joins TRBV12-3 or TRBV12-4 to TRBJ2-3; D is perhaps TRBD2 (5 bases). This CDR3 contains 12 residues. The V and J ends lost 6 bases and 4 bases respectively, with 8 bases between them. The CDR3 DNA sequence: TGTGCCAGCAGGGAGGCGGCAGATACGCAGTATTTT. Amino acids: CASREAADTQYF.

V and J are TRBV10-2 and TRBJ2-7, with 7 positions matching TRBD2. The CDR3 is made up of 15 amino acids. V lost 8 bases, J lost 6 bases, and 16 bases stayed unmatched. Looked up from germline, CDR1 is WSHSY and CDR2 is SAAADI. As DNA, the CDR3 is TGCGCCAGCTCCCTGATGAGCGGGGCATCGGGCGAGCAGTACTTC. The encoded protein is CASSLMSGASGEQYF.

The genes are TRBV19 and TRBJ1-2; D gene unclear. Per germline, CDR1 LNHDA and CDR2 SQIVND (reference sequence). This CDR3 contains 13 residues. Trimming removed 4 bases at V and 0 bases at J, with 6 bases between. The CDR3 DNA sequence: TGTGCCAGTAGTAATAATTCTAACTATGGCTACACCTTC. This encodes CASSNNSNYGYTF.

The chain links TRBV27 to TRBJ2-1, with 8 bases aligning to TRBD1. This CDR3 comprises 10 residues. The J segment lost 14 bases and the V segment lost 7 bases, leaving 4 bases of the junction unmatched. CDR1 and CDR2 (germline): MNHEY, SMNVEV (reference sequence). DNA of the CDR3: TGTGCCAGCATGCACAGGGGGGAGTTCTTC. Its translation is CASMHRGEFF.

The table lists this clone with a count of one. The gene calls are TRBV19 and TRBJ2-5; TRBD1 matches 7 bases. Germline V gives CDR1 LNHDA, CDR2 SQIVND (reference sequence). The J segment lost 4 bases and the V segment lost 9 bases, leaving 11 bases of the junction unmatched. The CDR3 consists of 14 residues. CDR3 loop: CASRLGGLGETQYF. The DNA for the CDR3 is TGTGCCAGCCGCTTAGGGGGCCTGGGAGAGACCCAGTACTTC. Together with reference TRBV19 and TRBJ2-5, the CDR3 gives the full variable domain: DGGITQSPKYLFRKEGQNVTLSCEQNLNHDAMYWYRQDPGQGLRLIYYSQIVNDFQKGDIAEGYSVSREKKESFPLTVTSAQKNPTAFYLCASRLGGLGETQYFGPGTRLLVL.

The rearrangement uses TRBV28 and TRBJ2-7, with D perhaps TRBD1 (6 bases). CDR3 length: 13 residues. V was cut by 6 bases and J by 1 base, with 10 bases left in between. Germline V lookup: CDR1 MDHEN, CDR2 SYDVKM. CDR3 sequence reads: CASSPDRSYEQYF. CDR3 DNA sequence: TGTGCCAGCAGCCCGGACAGATCCTACGAGCAGTACTTC.

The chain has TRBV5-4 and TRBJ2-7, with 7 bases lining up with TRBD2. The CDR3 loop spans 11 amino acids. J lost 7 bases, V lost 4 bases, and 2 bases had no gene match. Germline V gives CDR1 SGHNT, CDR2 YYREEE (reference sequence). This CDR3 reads CASSLAEEQYF. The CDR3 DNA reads TGTGCCAGCAGCCTAGCGGAAGAGCAGTACTTC. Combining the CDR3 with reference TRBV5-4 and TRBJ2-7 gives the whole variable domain ETGVTQSPTHLIKTRGQQVTLRCSSQSGHNTVSWYQQALGQGPQFIFQYYREEENGRGNFPPRFSGLQFPNYSSELNVNALELDDSALYLCASSLAEEQYFGPGTRLTVT.

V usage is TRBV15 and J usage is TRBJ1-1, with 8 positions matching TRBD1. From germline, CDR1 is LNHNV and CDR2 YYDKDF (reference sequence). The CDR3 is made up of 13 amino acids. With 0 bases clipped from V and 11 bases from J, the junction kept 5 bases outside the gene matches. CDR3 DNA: TGTGCCACCAGCAGAGAGACAGGGGCGGGGGCTTTCTTT. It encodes CATSRETGAGAFF. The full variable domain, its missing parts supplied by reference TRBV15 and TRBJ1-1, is DAMVIQNPRYQVTQFGKPVTLSCSQTLNHNVMYWYQQKSSQAPKLLFHYYDKDFNNEADTPDNFQSRRPNTSFCFLDIRSPGLGDTAMYLCATSRETGAGAFFGQGTRLTVV.

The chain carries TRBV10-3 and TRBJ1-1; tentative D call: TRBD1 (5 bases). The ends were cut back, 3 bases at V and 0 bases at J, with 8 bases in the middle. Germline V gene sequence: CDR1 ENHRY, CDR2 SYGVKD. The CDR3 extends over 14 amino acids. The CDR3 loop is CAISDPGMNTEAFF. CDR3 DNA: TGTGCCATCAGTGACCCAGGGATGAACACTGAAGCTTTCTTT.

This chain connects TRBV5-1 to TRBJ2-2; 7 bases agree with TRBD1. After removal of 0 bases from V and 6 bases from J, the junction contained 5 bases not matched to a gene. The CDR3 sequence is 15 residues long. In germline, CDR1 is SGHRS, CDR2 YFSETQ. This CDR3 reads CASSLAGTDAGELFF. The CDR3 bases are TGCGCCAGCAGCTTGGCAGGGACAGATGCCGGGGAGCTGTTTTTT.

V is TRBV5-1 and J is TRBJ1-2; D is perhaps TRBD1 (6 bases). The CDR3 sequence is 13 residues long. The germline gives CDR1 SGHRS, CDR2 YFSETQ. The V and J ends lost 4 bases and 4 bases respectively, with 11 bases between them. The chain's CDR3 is CASSVDSSYGYTF. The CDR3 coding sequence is TGCGCCAGCAGCGTGGACAGCTCCTATGGCTACACCTTC.

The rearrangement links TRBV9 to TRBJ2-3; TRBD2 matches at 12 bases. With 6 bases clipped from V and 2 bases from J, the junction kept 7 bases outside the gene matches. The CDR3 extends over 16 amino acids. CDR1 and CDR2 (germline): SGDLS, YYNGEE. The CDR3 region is CASTQTSGSYTDTQYF. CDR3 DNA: TGTGCCAGCACGCAGACTAGCGGGAGTTACACAGATACGCAGTATTTT.

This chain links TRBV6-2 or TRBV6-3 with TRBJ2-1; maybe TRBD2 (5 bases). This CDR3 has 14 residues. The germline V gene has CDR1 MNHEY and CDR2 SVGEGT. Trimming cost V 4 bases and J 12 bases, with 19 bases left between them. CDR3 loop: CASSFGPAVGVQFF. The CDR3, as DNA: TGTGCCAGCAGTTTCGGACCAGCAGTCGGGGTGCAGTTCTTC.

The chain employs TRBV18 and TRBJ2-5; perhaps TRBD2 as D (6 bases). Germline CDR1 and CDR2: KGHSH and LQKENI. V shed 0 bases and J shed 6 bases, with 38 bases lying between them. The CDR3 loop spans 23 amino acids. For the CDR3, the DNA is TGTGCCAGCTCACCACCGTGTATTTTGTTTTGTGACCCACTACACGGATGCGGGAAGACCCAGTACTTC. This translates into CASSPPCILFCDPLHGCGKTQYF.

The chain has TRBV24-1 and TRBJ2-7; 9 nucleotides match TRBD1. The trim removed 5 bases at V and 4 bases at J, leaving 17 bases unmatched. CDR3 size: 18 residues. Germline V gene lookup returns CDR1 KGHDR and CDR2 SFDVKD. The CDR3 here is CATSGPNAGTGSQYEQYF. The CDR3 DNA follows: TGTGCCACCAGTGGTCCTAATGCCGGGACAGGGAGTCAATACGAGCAGTACTTC.

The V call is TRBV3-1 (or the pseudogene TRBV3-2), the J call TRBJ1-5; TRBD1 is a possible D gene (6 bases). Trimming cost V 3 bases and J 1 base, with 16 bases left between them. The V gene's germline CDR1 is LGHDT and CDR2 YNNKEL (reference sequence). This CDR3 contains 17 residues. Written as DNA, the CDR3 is TGTGCCAGCAGCCAGGGGCCCGCGGGGGCAAGCAATCAGCCCCAGCATTTT. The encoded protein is CASSQGPAGASNQPQHF.

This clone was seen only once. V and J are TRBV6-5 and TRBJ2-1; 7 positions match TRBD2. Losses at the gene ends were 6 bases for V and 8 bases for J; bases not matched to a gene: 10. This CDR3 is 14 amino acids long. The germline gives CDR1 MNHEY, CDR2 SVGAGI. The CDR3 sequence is CASRPGLPWDEQFF. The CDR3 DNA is TGTGCCAGCAGGCCGGGACTACCCTGGGATGAGCAGTTCTTC.

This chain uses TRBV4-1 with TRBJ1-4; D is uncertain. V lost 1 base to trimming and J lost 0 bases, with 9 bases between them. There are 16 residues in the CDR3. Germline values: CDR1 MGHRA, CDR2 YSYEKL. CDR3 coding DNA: TGCGCCAGCAGCCAAGGAGACTGGCCAACTAATGAAAAACTGTTTTTT. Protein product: CASSQGDWPTNEKLFF.

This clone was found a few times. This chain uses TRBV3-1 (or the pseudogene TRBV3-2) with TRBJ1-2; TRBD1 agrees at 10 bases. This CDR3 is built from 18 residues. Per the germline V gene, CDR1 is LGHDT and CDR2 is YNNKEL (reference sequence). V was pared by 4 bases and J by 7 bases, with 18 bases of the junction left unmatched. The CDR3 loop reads CASSRTDLRDRGAPGYTF. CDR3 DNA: TGTGCCAGCAGCCGAACTGATCTCCGGGACAGGGGAGCACCTGGCTACACCTTC.

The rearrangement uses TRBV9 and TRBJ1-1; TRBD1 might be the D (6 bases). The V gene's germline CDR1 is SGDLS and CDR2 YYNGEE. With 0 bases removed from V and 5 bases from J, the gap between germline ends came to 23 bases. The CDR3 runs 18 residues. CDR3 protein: CASSVGAYIQGIGTEAFF. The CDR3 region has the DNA TGTGCCAGCAGCGTAGGGGCGTACATTCAGGGGATCGGTACTGAAGCTTTCTTT.

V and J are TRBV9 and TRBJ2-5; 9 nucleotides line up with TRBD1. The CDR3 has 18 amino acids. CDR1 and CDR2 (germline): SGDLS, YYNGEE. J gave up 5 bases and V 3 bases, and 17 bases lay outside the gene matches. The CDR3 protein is CASSATPGQGMSWETQYF. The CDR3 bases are TGTGCCAGCAGCGCAACTCCGGGACAGGGCATGAGTTGGGAGACCCAGTACTTC.

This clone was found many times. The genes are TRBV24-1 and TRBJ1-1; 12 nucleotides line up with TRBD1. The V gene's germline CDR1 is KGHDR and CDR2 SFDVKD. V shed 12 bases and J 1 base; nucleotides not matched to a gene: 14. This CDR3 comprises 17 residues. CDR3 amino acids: CAVRDRDRGRRNTEAFF. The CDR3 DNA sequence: TGTGCCGTTAGGGACCGGGACAGGGGGCGGCGGAACACTGAAGCTTTCTTT.

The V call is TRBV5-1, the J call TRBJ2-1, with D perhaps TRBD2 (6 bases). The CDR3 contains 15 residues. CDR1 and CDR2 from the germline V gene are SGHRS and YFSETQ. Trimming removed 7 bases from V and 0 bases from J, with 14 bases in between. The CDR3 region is CASGGSGSSYNEQFF. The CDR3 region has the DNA TGCGCCAGCGGTGGATCCGGGAGCTCCTACAATGAGCAGTTCTTC.

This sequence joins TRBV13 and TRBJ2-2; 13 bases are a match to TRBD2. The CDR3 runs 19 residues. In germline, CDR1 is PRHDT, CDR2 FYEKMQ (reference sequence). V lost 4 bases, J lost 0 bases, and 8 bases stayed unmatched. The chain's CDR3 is CASSSLPGTSGTNTGELFF. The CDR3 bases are TGTGCCAGCAGCTCGCTCCCTGGGACTAGCGGGACGAACACCGGGGAGCTGTTTTTT.

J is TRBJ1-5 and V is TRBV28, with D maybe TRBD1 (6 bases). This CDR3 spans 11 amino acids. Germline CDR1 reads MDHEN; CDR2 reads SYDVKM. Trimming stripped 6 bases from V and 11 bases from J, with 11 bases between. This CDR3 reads CASRRGSAQHF. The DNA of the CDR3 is TGTGCCAGCAGAAGGGGGTCAGCCCAGCATTTT.

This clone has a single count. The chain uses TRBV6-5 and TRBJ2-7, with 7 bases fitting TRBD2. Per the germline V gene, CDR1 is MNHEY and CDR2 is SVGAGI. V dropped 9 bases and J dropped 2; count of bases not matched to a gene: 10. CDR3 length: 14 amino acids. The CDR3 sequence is CASDGLAVPYEQYF. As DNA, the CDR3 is TGTGCCAGTGACGGGCTAGCGGTTCCCTACGAGCAGTACTTC.